These 28 T cell receptor beta chains were sequenced from one sample in a study of blood T cells in healthy people across ages. Through a sample-barcoded 5' primer and a J-beta primer mix, a second PCR was run for about 6 to 11 cycles. TCRdb redid the calling of the 5' RACE reads with MiXCR, one entry per CDR3 protein. The data show more than 500,000 distinct CDR3 sequences, about 29% seen once. These data also formed part of another study, on T cells of mothers and their children.

Sample: blood. The receptors derive from a boy under 10 years old in good health.

The table lists this clonotype with a few counts. The chain recombines TRBV3-1 with TRBJ1-1; D may be TRBD1 (5 bases). Trimming took 4 bases from V and 1 from J, leaving 16 bases between them. Per germline, CDR1 LGHDT and CDR2 YNNKEL (reference sequence). The CDR3 is made up of 16 amino acids. The CDR3 spells CASSRGTYLRNTEAFF. The CDR3 DNA is TGTGCCAGCAGCCGGGGGACTTACCTCCGGAACACTGAAGCTTTCTTT.

This chain connects TRBV29-1 to TRBJ1-3; perhaps TRBD1 as D (5 bases). This CDR3 spans 13 amino acids. Germline loops: CDR1 SQVTM, CDR2 ANQGSEA. V lost 3 bases to trimming and J lost 2 bases, with 8 bases between them. The CDR3 reads CSVEAGTGNTIYF. In nucleotides, the CDR3 is TGCAGCGTTGAGGCAGGGACTGGAAACACCATATATTTT. Looking up the rest from reference TRBV29-1 and TRBJ1-3 gives the full variable domain: SAVISQKPSRDICQRGTSLTIQCQVDSQVTMMFWYRQQPGQSLTLIATANQGSEATYESGFVIDKFPISRPNLTFSTLTVSNMSPEDSSIYLCSVEAGTGNTIYFGEGSWLTVV.

The rearrangement uses TRBV15 and TRBJ2-2; the match to TRBD1 covers 8 bases. The CDR3 runs 17 residues. CDR1 and CDR2 from the germline V gene are LNHNV and YYDKDF (reference sequence). After removal of 0 bases from V and 2 bases from J, the junction contained 5 bases not matched to a gene. This CDR3 is CATSRERGTGNTGELFF. CDR3 sequence (DNA): TGTGCCACCAGCAGAGAAAGGGGGACAGGCAACACCGGGGAGCTGTTTTTT.

The chain carries TRBV20-1 and TRBJ2-5, with TRBD2 identical over 8 bases. Germline-derived CDR1 and CDR2 are DFQATT and SNEGSKA (reference sequence). The CDR3 contains 16 residues. V shed 0 bases and J 4 bases; nucleotides not matched to a gene: 10. The CDR3 DNA is TGCAGTGCTAGAGATCCGGAGCGGGAGTCTTTAGAGACCCAGTACTTC. The encoded protein is CSARDPERESLETQYF.

V is TRBV20-1 and J is TRBJ1-2, with 7 bases identical to TRBD1. With 1 base clipped from V and 2 bases from J, the junction kept 4 bases outside the gene matches. CDR1 is DFQATT, CDR2 SNEGSKA, per germline (reference sequence). This CDR3 region has 14 residues. The CDR3 loop reads CSARVTTGNYGYTF. The DNA of the CDR3 is TGCAGTGCTAGAGTCACGACAGGGAACTATGGCTACACCTTC.

Ten or more counts support this clonotype. The rearrangement links TRBV29-1 to TRBJ2-7; the match to TRBD2 covers 12 bases. CDR1 is SQVTM, CDR2 ANQGSEA, per germline. The CDR3 runs to 14 residues. V was clipped by 4 bases and J by 3 bases; unmatched bases: 4. In DNA form, the CDR3 reads TGCAGCGTTGCGACTAGCGGGGGCGACTACGAGCAGTACTTC. Protein sequence: CSVATSGGDYEQYF.

The rearrangement joins TRBV29-1 to TRBJ2-5, with D perhaps matching TRBD2 (6 bases). V was pared by 6 bases and J by 3 bases, with 11 bases between. Per the germline V gene, CDR1 is SQVTM and CDR2 is ANQGSEA. The CDR3 totals 12 residues. CDR3 loop: CSVRDSKETQYF. CDR3 DNA: TGCAGCGTCCGGGACTCCAAAGAGACCCAGTACTTC.

The genes are TRBV19 and TRBJ1-4; D might be TRBD1 (5 bases). This CDR3 contains 15 residues. V dropped 5 bases and J dropped 0 bases, with 10 bases sitting between them. Per germline, CDR1 LNHDA and CDR2 SQIVND (reference sequence). CDR3 protein: CASSPGPTTNEKLFF. The CDR3 DNA reads as TGTGCCAGTAGTCCGGGACCGACAACTAATGAAAAACTGTTTTTT.

The chain recombines TRBV4-3 with TRBJ2-2; D not certain. The V end was cut by 0 bases, the J end by 6 bases, with 11 bases between. The CDR3 totals 15 residues. Germline V gene sequence: CDR1 LGHNA, CDR2 YSLEER. The CDR3 protein is CASSQDSGFAGELFF. The CDR3 DNA reads TGCGCCAGCAGCCAAGATTCCGGGTTCGCCGGGGAGCTGTTTTTT.

Only a few counts were recorded for this clonotype. V is TRBV7-2 and J is TRBJ2-5; 12 bases line up with TRBD2. The J call may be faulty, since TRBJ2-7 better matches the DNA end. CDR3 length: 16 amino acids. Germline CDR1 reads SGHTA; CDR2 reads FQGNSA. Here the CDR3 DNA reads TGTGCCAGCAGCTTGGCTAGCGGGAGGGCCGTAGACGAGCAGTACTTC. It specifies CASSLASGRAVDEQYF.

The J gene is TRBJ1-1, the V gene TRBV12-3 or TRBV12-4, with 9 positions matching TRBD1. The J segment lost 1 base and the V segment lost 6 bases, leaving 3 bases of the junction unmatched. This CDR3 is 14 amino acids long. CDR3 residues: CASSETGGNTEAFF. CDR3 bases: TGTGCCAGCAGCGAGACAGGGGGGAACACTGAAGCTTTCTTT.

This clonotype has a handful of counts. The gene calls are TRBV9 and TRBJ1-2, with D unresolved. Trimming cost V 0 bases and J 6 bases, with 15 bases left between them. Germline lookup yields CDR1 SGDLS and CDR2 YYNGEE. The CDR3 is 15 amino acids. CDR3 nucleotides: TGTGCCAGCAGCGTAGAACCCGCAAGGCCGAATGGCTACACCTTC. Residues: CASSVEPARPNGYTF.

This clonotype was counted a few times. The V and J genes are TRBV20-1 and TRBJ1-2; D is possibly TRBD1 (6 bases). This CDR3 is 15 amino acids long. Trimming shortened V by 1 base and J by 4 bases, and 16 bases separated the two germline ends. Germline values: CDR1 DFQATT, CDR2 SNEGSKA (reference sequence). CDR3 in DNA: TGCAGTGCTAGAGTTCCCACCGACAGGTTCTATGGCTACACCTTC. It yields the protein CSARVPTDRFYGYTF.

The CDR3 region is CASSDRSIMNTEAFF. The CDR3 DNA sequence: TGTGCCAGCAGTGACAGGTCAATCATGAACACTGAAGCTTTCTTT. The chain combines TRBV6-1 with TRBJ1-1; no clear D gene. Trimming stripped 3 bases from V and 0 bases from J, with 11 bases between. This CDR3 is built from 15 residues. The germline V gene encodes CDR1 MNHNS and CDR2 SASEGT.

V gene TRBV29-1 combines with J gene TRBJ2-1; D is ambiguous. Germline values: CDR1 SQVTM, CDR2 ANQGSEA. V lost 7 bases, J lost 9 bases, and 10 bases lay in between. The CDR3 covers 10 residues. The CDR3 DNA sequence: TGCAGCGGAAGGGTAATTGAGCAGTTCTTC. Encoded protein: CSGRVIEQFF.

Many counts were recorded for this clonotype. This rearrangement joins TRBV7-2 to TRBJ1-2, with TRBD1 matching over 8 bases. Germline values: CDR1 SGHTA, CDR2 FQGNSA. CDR3 length: 15 amino acids. Trimming removed 5 bases from V and 8 bases from J; junction bases left unmatched: 13. As DNA, the CDR3 is TGTGCCAGCAGCCCAGGGCCCGGACAGGGTGCCGGCTACACCTTC. Amino acid sequence: CASSPGPGQGAGYTF.

The V and J genes are TRBV20-1 and TRBJ1-1; D is unclear. The CDR3 extends over 16 amino acids. The V gene lost 0 bases and the J gene lost 0 bases, with 14 bases spanning the gap. The germline gives CDR1 DFQATT, CDR2 SNEGSKA (reference sequence). This CDR3 reads CSARDSGVPMNTEAFF. CDR3 DNA: TGCAGTGCTAGAGATTCAGGCGTTCCTATGAACACTGAAGCTTTCTTT.

V gene TRBV20-1 combines with J gene TRBJ1-2, with D possibly being TRBD1 (5 bases). The V end was cut by 5 bases, the J end by 1 base, with 20 bases between. The CDR3 extends over 16 amino acids. Germline values: CDR1 DFQATT, CDR2 SNEGSKA (reference sequence). The CDR3 region has the DNA TGCAGTGCTCTTTCGGGGCGCCACTCAGATAACTATGGCTACACCTTC. It translates to CSALSGRHSDNYGYTF.

The chain links TRBV27 to TRBJ2-5; D gene unclear. Trimming took 8 bases from V and 0 from J, leaving 19 bases between them. This CDR3 region has 16 residues. The germline V gene encodes CDR1 MNHEY and CDR2 SMNVEV (reference sequence). CDR3 loop: CASATLASPYQETQYF. DNA of the CDR3: TGTGCCAGCGCAACATTGGCCTCCCCGTACCAAGAGACCCAGTACTTC.

The V and J genes are TRBV7-2 and TRBJ2-7; TRBD2 agrees at 8 bases. CDR1 and CDR2 (germline): SGHTA, FQGNSA. Trimming at V came to 5 bases and at J to 0 bases, leaving 9 bases not matched to a gene. This CDR3 contains 16 residues. The CDR3: CASSTDEREPSYEQYF. As DNA, the CDR3 is TGTGCCAGCAGCACCGACGAGCGGGAGCCCTCCTACGAGCAGTACTTC.

This sequence joins TRBV20-1 and TRBJ1-2, with D possibly TRBD1 on 5 matching bases. Trimming left V 6 bases short and J 8 bases short, with 16 bases between. CDR1 and CDR2 from the germline V gene are DFQATT and SNEGSKA (reference sequence). The length of the CDR3 is 12 residues. CDR3 region: CSAASPGRGYTF. The CDR3 DNA follows: TGCAGTGCGGCCAGCCCGGGACGCGGCTACACCTTC.

On this clonotype itself: Germline is not matched at one junction end, which may reflect a read error. The chain links TRBV6-5 to TRBJ2-1; 8 bases fit TRBD2. Germline-derived CDR1 and CDR2 are MNHEY and SVGAGI. This CDR3 is built from 14 residues. The CDR3 is CTSSYGLANNEQFF. Written as DNA, the CDR3 is TGTACCAGCAGTTACGGACTAGCAAACAATGAGCAGTTCTTC.

The chain carries TRBV19 and TRBJ1-1, with TRBD1 identical over 7 bases. CDR1 and CDR2 (germline): LNHDA, SQIVND (reference sequence). The CDR3 is 14 residues long. The V segment lost 9 bases and the J segment 1 base; nucleotides outside the gene matches: 8. In DNA form, the CDR3 reads TGTGCCAGCAAAGACAGGGAGAGGAACACTGAAGCTTTCTTT. Translation: CASKDRERNTEAFF.

This clonotype was seen only a few times. The rearrangement uses TRBV7-6 and TRBJ2-1; 12 nucleotides agree with TRBD2. Germline V gene sequence: CDR1 SGHVS, CDR2 FNYEAQ. The CDR3 consists of 19 residues. Trimming removed 1 base from V and 2 bases from J; junction bases left unmatched: 9. The CDR3 DNA sequence: TGTGCCAGCAGCTTAGTCCCGACTAGCGGGGGATACACCTACAATGAGCAGTTCTTC. Translated, it gives CASSLVPTSGGYTYNEQFF.

This sequence joins TRBV6-5 and TRBJ2-5; 13 nucleotides match TRBD2. J was trimmed by 3 bases and V by 2 bases; bases with no gene match: 6. This CDR3 is 17 amino acids long. The germline gives CDR1 MNHEY, CDR2 SVGAGI. The CDR3 sequence is CASSYRGTSGTKETQYF. DNA for the CDR3: TGTGCCAGCAGTTACCGAGGGACTAGCGGGACCAAAGAGACCCAGTACTTC.

This clonotype was seen just once. Here the CDR3 omits its conserved ending phenylalanine or tryptophan, so a read error is the likely source. The rearrangement links TRBV12-3 or TRBV12-4 to TRBJ1-1; TRBD1 might be the D (5 bases). V was pared by 8 bases and J by 0 bases, with 13 bases between. This CDR3 spans 14 amino acids. The CDR3 DNA reads TGTGCCAGCGTTCCCGGGACGGTGAACACTGAAGCTTTCCTT. Translated: CASVPGTVNTEAFL.

The chain uses TRBV20-1 and TRBJ2-5; D is unclear. The CDR3 totals 14 residues. V lost 6 bases and J 1 base, leaving 15 bases between the germline ends. In germline, CDR1 is DFQATT, CDR2 SNEGSKA (reference sequence). The CDR3 loop is CSASDNGAQETQYF. DNA of the CDR3: TGCAGTGCGTCCGATAACGGCGCCCAAGAGACCCAGTACTTC.

The J gene is TRBJ2-5, the V gene TRBV7-9; D is undetermined. The DNA end lines up better with TRBJ2-7; the J call may be wrong. The CDR3 totals 13 residues. Germline values: CDR1 SEHNR, CDR2 FQNEAQ (reference sequence). CDR3: CASSLKGLDEQYF. In nucleotides, the CDR3 is TGTGCCAGCAGCTTGAAGGGTCTCGACGAGCAGTACTTC.